The 3 T cell receptor beta chains presented below share a single source sample, sequenced in a study of T cell changes during pregnancy in multiple sclerosis. Produced via immunoSEQ multiplex PCR; TCRdb's table is partial and in-frame only. The table has about 62,000 clones, 89% seen once; the top ten hold about 2.5%. Sequenced here: peripheral blood, sampled in the first trimester of pregnancy. These receptors originate from a female donor with multiple sclerosis, enrolled in a pregnancy study.

This clone was detected only once. The genes are TRBV7-2 and TRBJ2-3; no definite D call. The germline V and J ends were trimmed by 5 bases and 3 bases, with 6 bases remaining between them. The CDR3 spans 12 residues. Germline lookup yields CDR1 SGHTA and CDR2 FQGNSA. The CDR3 DNA sequence: TGTGCCAGCAGCGTTAGTACAGATACGCAGTATTTT. It specifies CASSVSTDTQYF. Full variable domain (outside the CDR3, taken from reference TRBV7-2 and TRBJ2-3): GAGVSQSPSNKVTEKGKDVELRCDPISGHTALYWYRQSLGQGLEFLIYFQGNSAPDKSGLPSDRFSAERTGGSVSTLTIQRTQQEDSAVYLCASSVSTDTQYFGPGTRLTVL.

The chain employs TRBV18 and TRBJ2-5, with TRBD2 identical over 7 bases. V trimming: 6 bases; J trimming: 1 base; junction bases outside the gene matches: 5. From germline, CDR1 is KGHSH and CDR2 LQKENI. The CDR3 sequence is 14 residues long. The CDR3 DNA reads as TGTGCCAGCTCGACGACTAGCAGCCAAGAGACCCAGTACTTC. Translating gives CASSTTSSQETQYF.

V gene TRBV6-5 combines with J gene TRBJ1-5, with 7 bases matching TRBD1. With 4 bases clipped from V and 7 bases from J, the junction kept 7 bases outside the gene matches. The CDR3 consists of 14 residues. Germline V CDR1 and CDR2: MNHEY, SVGAGI. CDR3: CASSSKGARQPQHF. The CDR3 bases are TGTGCCAGCAGTTCCAAGGGGGCGCGACAGCCCCAGCATTTT.